The clone carrying this T cell receptor (beta chain) was detected only once. Its matching antigen is unknown. The sample is drawn from a study of blood T cells in healthy people across ages. Using a J-beta primer mix together with a sample-barcoded 5' primer, a second PCR was run for roughly 7 to 11 cycles. TCRdb recomputed calls from the 5' RACE reads with MiXCR, one row per CDR3 protein. Found here are more than 800,000 distinct CDR3 sequences, 29% of them singletons; the top ten hold roughly a sixth. Study conclusions and caveats: Observed TCR beta diversity per million T cells went down as age went up. This fall followed a roughly linear course with age.

The CDR3 length is 18 residues. V was shortened by 1 base and J by 0 bases, with 15 bases between the two germline ends. CDR1 MGHRA and CDR2 YSYEKL come from the germline V gene. This sequence was found in a woman aged 80 or older in good health. Sequencing was done on a sample of blood. V gene TRBV4-1 combines with J gene TRBJ1-4; D gene unclear. In DNA, the CDR3 is TGCGCCAGCAGCCAAGGCCTCGTGGGATATTCAACTAATGAAAAACTGTTTTTT. Protein product: CASSQGLVGYSTNEKLFF.